This record concerns one T cell receptor (beta chain) sequence. The data stem from a study of blood T cell repertoires in COVID-19. Study details: Sites across the United States, Italy and Spain contributed samples from acute and convalescent COVID-19. From T cells, B-cell-depleted T cells, or PBMCs came the material, which was cDNA or gDNA.

Per the study methods: Amplifying reference gene primers gave estimates of nucleated cell counts. TCRdb's copy holds only in-frame clones and misses some; the assay was immunoSEQ multiplex PCR. V and J calls and clone size are given by that table; D and trimming were obtained from the DNA. The table lists around 160,000 clones, about 90% of them singletons. Germline V gene lookup returns CDR1 MNHEY and CDR2 SMNVEV (reference sequence). The CDR3 has 15 residues. V gave up 5 bases and J gave up 7 bases; unmatched junction bases: 14. Sample: peripheral blood. V and J are TRBV27 and TRBJ2-7; 7 positions match TRBD1. This TCR was sampled from a human donor in a cohort sampled during active COVID-19. The CDR3, as DNA: TGTGCCAGCAGTGGAAGGGGGCTCTTCCTAGAAGAGCAGTACTTC. Protein: CASSGRGLFLEEQYF.